The entry below describes one TCR beta chain. Antigen: not known. It may be a read error: a sequence one base away is much more abundant. The record originates from a study of post-analysis software for immune sequencing data. Study-wide background: Courses of disease covered relapsing-remitting, secondary progressive and progressive-relapsing multiple sclerosis. Study results and caveats: In patients, about 5 TRBV segments were more frequent than in controls, with TRBV5-6, TRBV5-1 and TRBV20-1 among them. Same-batch samples co-clustered strongly by F measure. Compared against controls, patients with multiple sclerosis displayed significantly lower normalized Chao1 diversity.

Every TCR beta cDNA library bore unique molecular identifiers. Input amounts of roughly 0.9 to 10 million T cells were used. These gave about 500,000 cDNA molecules, so each molecule approximated one T cell. TCRdb reprocessed the PCR reads via MiXCR and lists one record per CDR3 protein. The sample carries 250,000 to 300,000 distinct CDR3 sequences, 30% to 45% recorded once. Germline V CDR1 and CDR2: DFQATT, SNEGSKA (reference sequence). Trimming cost V 6 bases and J 11 bases; bases outside gene matches: 13. This CDR3 has 13 residues. This TCR came from a girl between 5 and 17 years old with multiple sclerosis. The chain combines TRBV20-1 with TRBJ2-5; 9 bases align to TRBD1. The source material was blood. The CDR3 reads CSADRGGYNEQYF. CDR3 DNA sequence: TGCAGTGCCGACAGGGGGGGGTACAATGAGCAGTACTTC.